This T cell receptor (beta chain) was identified during a study of blood T cell repertoires in COVID-19. About the research overall: Acute and convalescent COVID-19 specimens originated in the United States, Italy and Spain. T cells, B-cell-depleted T cells, or PBMCs supplied cDNA or gDNA.

CDR3 length equals 14 residues. Trimming took 1 base from V and 0 from J, leaving 6 bases between them. CDR1 and CDR2 (germline): LNHDA, SQIVND (reference sequence). As processed by the authors: Nucleated cell counts were estimated from reference gene primer amplification. Repertoires were generated with immunoSEQ multiplex PCR, while TCRdb's copy carries only in-frame clones and drops some. The DNA was the basis for D and trimming; V, J and clone size are from that table. The sample records more than 20,000 clones, about nine tenths being singletons. This receptor was identified in a human donor with active COVID-19. The donor label of this sample is uncertain. Sequenced material: peripheral blood. V gene TRBV19 combines with J gene TRBJ1-1; no firm D call. CDR3: CASSIGLMNTEAFF. As DNA, the CDR3 is TGTGCCAGTAGTATAGGACTCATGAACACTGAAGCTTTCTTT.